This passage covers 20 T cell receptor beta chains from one sample sequenced in a study of blood T cell repertoires in COVID-19. The protocol was immunoSEQ multiplex PCR, while the TCRdb copy is restricted to in-frame clones and leaves out a portion. The sample has some 220,000 clones, about 88% seen once; the top ten hold roughly 2.6%. Sequencing was performed on peripheral blood. The receptor source for this set is a man aged 50-60 years who had recovered from COVID-19.

The rearrangement joins TRBV11-1 to TRBJ2-7; TRBD2 matches 9 bases. In germline, CDR1 is SGHAT, CDR2 FQDESV (reference sequence). The CDR3 extends over 15 amino acids. The J segment lost 3 bases and the V segment lost 5 bases, leaving 8 bases of the junction unmatched. The CDR3: CASSRPSSGNYEQYF. The CDR3 DNA reads as TGTGCCAGCAGCCGTCCCTCTAGCGGGAACTACGAGCAGTACTTC.

V is TRBV6-2 or TRBV6-3 and J is TRBJ2-1; 11 nucleotides match TRBD2. From germline, CDR1 is MNHEY and CDR2 SVGEGT. With V trimmed by 5 bases and J by 8 bases, 11 bases remained unmatched. The CDR3 totals 16 residues. Here the CDR3 reads CASSAPTSGSFYEQFF. As DNA, the CDR3 is TGTGCCAGCAGTGCCCCAACTAGCGGGAGTTTCTATGAGCAGTTCTTC.

The V gene is TRBV28, the J gene TRBJ2-7; D perhaps matches TRBD1 (5 bases). The CDR3 extends over 15 amino acids. Germline-derived CDR1 and CDR2 are MDHEN and SYDVKM. Trimming took off 7 bases at V and 3 bases at J, with 19 bases between the two ends. Written as DNA, the CDR3 is TGTGCCAGCAACGGATCTCAGGGCAAAATCTACGAGCAGTACTTC. As protein: CASNGSQGKIYEQYF.

In nucleotides, the CDR3 is TGTGCCAGCAGCGTAGGGGAGCGGTGGCGGCCAGATACGCAGTATTTT. It specifies CASSVGERWRPDTQYF. The chain recombines TRBV9 with TRBJ2-3, with D perhaps TRBD2 (5 bases). V lost 0 bases and J lost 4, with 15 bases in between. Germline lookup yields CDR1 SGDLS and CDR2 YYNGEE. The CDR3 runs 16 residues.

The chain is built from TRBV7-2 and TRBJ1-1; D not resolved. The germline CDR1 and CDR2 sequences are SGHTA and FQGNSA. The CDR3 is 13 amino acids. The germline V and J ends were trimmed by 5 bases and 4 bases, with 11 bases remaining between them. The CDR3 DNA reads TGTGCCAGCAGCCCCTACATAGCCACTGAAGCTTTCTTT. This encodes CASSPYIATEAFF.

This clone has a single count. This chain joins TRBV13 and TRBJ2-1; weak D call: TRBD2 (6 bases). The CDR3 is 17 residues long. CDR1 is PRHDT and CDR2 is FYEKMQ in the germline V gene (reference sequence). V lost 5 bases, J lost 0 bases, and 17 bases lay in between. As DNA, the CDR3 is TGTGCCAGCAGCGCGCTATGGGTAGCGGTCTCCTACAATGAGCAGTTCTTC. It codes for CASSALWVAVSYNEQFF.

In its sample, this clone was seen once. The chain links TRBV3-1 (or the pseudogene TRBV3-2) to TRBJ2-7; a possible D gene is TRBD1 (6 bases). The CDR3 sequence is 15 residues long. V was trimmed by 8 bases and J by 0 bases, leaving 17 bases between them. The germline CDR1 and CDR2 sequences are LGHDT and YNNKEL (reference sequence). CDR3 sequence reads: CASRGAPDSSYEQYF. CDR3 nucleotides: TGTGCCAGCCGAGGGGCCCCGGACAGCTCCTACGAGCAGTACTTC.

This clone was seen only once. The chain is built from TRBV7-2 and TRBJ2-5; the match to TRBD2 covers 16 bases. The ends lost 5 bases at V and 5 bases at J; junction bases unmatched: 8. The CDR3 totals 17 residues. Germline lookup yields CDR1 SGHTA and CDR2 FQGNSA. The CDR3, as DNA: TGTGCCAGCAGCCCGGGACTAGCGGGAGGGCCGGTGGAGACCCAGTACTTC. Its protein product is CASSPGLAGGPVETQYF.

V and J are TRBV19 and TRBJ1-5; 9 bases line up with TRBD1. This CDR3 spans 17 amino acids. Trimming took 4 bases from V and 2 from J; bases not matched to a gene: 9. Germline V lookup: CDR1 LNHDA, CDR2 SQIVND (reference sequence). CDR3 nucleotide sequence: TGTGCCAGTAGTACCGGACAGGGGAGGGGTCGCAATCAGCCCCAGCATTTT. As protein: CASSTGQGRGRNQPQHF.

The chain recombines TRBV24-1 with TRBJ2-1; 7 nucleotides agree with TRBD2. Germline V gives CDR1 KGHDR, CDR2 SFDVKD. V lost 0 bases, J lost 7 bases, and 5 bases stayed unmatched. This CDR3 contains 15 residues. The CDR3 DNA follows: TGTGCCACCAGTGATTTGGGGGGGGGAAAAAATGAGCAGTTCTTC. Protein: CATSDLGGGKNEQFF.

The chain is built from TRBV2 and TRBJ2-7; 9 positions match TRBD2. The germline V gene has CDR1 SNHLY and CDR2 FYNNEI. Trimming cost V 4 bases and J 4 bases; bases outside gene matches: 23. The CDR3 extends over 20 amino acids. In DNA, the CDR3 is TGTGCCAGCAGTGCACCCGGCGGGCAGCGGGAGGCCCGTAGGCTATACGAGCAGTACTTC. The encoded protein is CASSAPGGQREARRLYEQYF.

J is TRBJ2-3 and V is TRBV27; 7 nucleotides match TRBD1. There are 14 residues in the CDR3. The germline CDR1 and CDR2 sequences are MNHEY and SMNVEV (reference sequence). V was clipped by 3 bases and J by 3 bases; unmatched bases: 3. This CDR3 reads CASSLGQLTDTQYF. The CDR3 nucleotides are TGTGCCAGCAGTTTGGGACAGTTGACAGATACGCAGTATTTT.

The chain uses TRBV5-4 and TRBJ2-7; TRBD1 might be the D (5 bases). Germline V gene sequence: CDR1 SGHNT, CDR2 YYREEE (reference sequence). Trimming removed 5 bases at V and 0 bases at J, with 15 bases between. This CDR3 has 15 residues. CDR3: CASSPQDASSYEQYF. CDR3 nucleotide sequence: TGTGCCAGCAGTCCACAGGATGCAAGCTCCTACGAGCAGTACTTC.

V gene TRBV7-9 combines with J gene TRBJ1-5; D may be TRBD1 (6 bases). Germline V gene sequence: CDR1 SEHNR, CDR2 FQNEAQ (reference sequence). V lost 3 bases, J lost 6 bases, and 12 bases lay in between. The CDR3 spans 14 residues. Here the CDR3 reads CASSFTGSSQPQHF. The CDR3 region has the DNA TGTGCCAGCAGCTTTACAGGGTCGAGTCAGCCCCAGCATTTT.

The chain carries TRBV19 and TRBJ2-6, with 8 bases aligning to TRBD1. Per the germline V gene, CDR1 is LNHDA and CDR2 is SQIVND (reference sequence). This CDR3 is 20 amino acids long. J lost 0 bases, V lost 7 bases, and 17 bases had no gene match. The CDR3, as DNA: TGTGCCAGTACCACGAGGGCGCCGGGACAGGTTTTCTCTGGGGCCAACGTCCTGACTTTC. Protein product: CASTTRAPGQVFSGANVLTF.

This clone was observed a handful of times. This chain connects TRBV5-1 to TRBJ1-3; D uncertain. Trimming pared 0 bases from V and 4 bases from J, leaving 14 bases between. Germline V lookup: CDR1 SGHRS, CDR2 YFSETQ. The CDR3 contains 16 residues. The CDR3, as DNA: TGCGCCAGCAGCTTGGGTGACGCTGGCGGAGGAAACACCATATATTTT. This encodes CASSLGDAGGGNTIYF. The variable domain in full, completed from reference TRBV5-1 and TRBJ1-3, reads KAGVTQTPRYLIKTRGQQVTLSCSPISGHRSVSWYQQTPGQGLQFLFEYFSETQRNKGNFPGRFSGRQFSNSRSEMNVSTLELGDSALYLCASSLGDAGGGNTIYFGEGSWLTVV.

The chain combines TRBV5-4 with TRBJ1-1, with D hard to call. The CDR3 length is 15 residues. Germline V gene data show CDR1 as SGHNT and CDR2 as YYREEE (reference sequence). V was clipped by 0 bases and J by 0 bases, with 9 bases between them. The CDR3 bases are TGTGCCAGCAGCTTGGTATTGGGAGTGAACACTGAAGCTTTCTTT. This gives the protein CASSLVLGVNTEAFF.

The chain employs TRBV11-2 and TRBJ2-7; 7 bases match TRBD2. Germline V CDR1 and CDR2: SGHAT, FQNNGV. With V trimmed by 3 bases and J by 7 bases, 12 bases remained unmatched. The CDR3 is 15 residues long. DNA of the CDR3: TGTGCCAGCAGCTTGCAACTAGCCTCCGGGGGGGAGCAGTACTTC. This encodes CASSLQLASGGEQYF.

This clone has only one observation. The V gene is TRBV5-1, the J gene TRBJ1-4; 9 bases line up with TRBD1. The J segment lost 8 bases and the V segment lost 4 bases, leaving 9 bases of the junction unmatched. Germline V CDR1 and CDR2: SGHRS, YFSETQ. The CDR3 loop spans 15 amino acids. The CDR3 spells CASSQSGTGIEKLFF. The CDR3 nucleotides read TGCGCCAGCAGCCAATCCGGGACAGGGATCGAAAAACTGTTTTTT.

The chain carries TRBV30 and TRBJ2-1; D might be TRBD2 (6 bases). The CDR3 is 15 amino acids. CDR1 is GTSNPN, CDR2 SVGIG, per germline (reference sequence). The V and J ends lost 0 bases and 0 bases respectively, with 9 bases between them. The DNA for the CDR3 is TGTGCCTGGAGTGTACGGGGGTTCTCCTACAATGAGCAGTTCTTC. Encoded protein: CAWSVRGFSYNEQFF.